The entry below gives a single T cell receptor (beta chain) sequence along with its context. Its antigen is unknown. Genomic DNA constituted the template upon which TCR beta VDJ and CDR3 profiling was performed. Using its own MiXCR run on the reads, TCRdb lists one record per CDR3 protein. The table records 40,000 to 45,000 distinct CDR3 sequences, 68% of them present only once. This specimen belongs to a study of CD8+CD57+ T cells in acquired aplastic anemia. The germline CDR1 and CDR2 sequences are SNHLY and FYNNEI. The CDR3 contains 13 residues. V was trimmed by 7 bases and J by 3 bases, leaving 12 bases between them. Notes on the study in general: Between patients and controls, CD8+ Simpson's diversity did not vary significantly.

The sample was sorted CD4+, CD8+, or CD8+CD57+ T cells (not recorded which) from PBMCs. This chain joins TRBV2 and TRBJ1-1; no clear D. This clonotype was obtained from a human donor in good health, serving as a control. In nucleotides, the CDR3 is TGTGCCAGCAATGGATACCGGGACACTGAAGCTTTCTTT. Protein product: CASNGYRDTEAFF.